A single sample is the source of the 30 T cell receptor beta chains below, sequenced in a study of blood T cell repertoires in COVID-19. Produced via immunoSEQ multiplex PCR; TCRdb's table is partial and in-frame only. The sample lists 350,000 to 500,000 clones, over 85% occurring once. The sequenced sample consisted of peripheral blood. All receptors derive from a young man with COVID-19, enrolled during active disease.

The V call is TRBV5-1, the J call TRBJ2-3; D might be TRBD2 (5 bases). The germline gives CDR1 SGHRS, CDR2 YFSETQ. The V and J ends lost 5 bases and 1 base respectively, with 8 bases between them. The CDR3 has 13 residues. Here the CDR3 reads CASSFGGTDTQYF. The CDR3 DNA sequence: TGCGCCAGCAGTTTCGGGGGCACAGATACGCAGTATTTT.

The chain uses TRBV6-5 and TRBJ1-1; weak D call: TRBD1 (5 bases). V lost 6 bases, J lost 1 base, and 9 bases lay in between. CDR3 length: 13 amino acids. Germline CDR1 MNHEY, CDR2 SVGAGI. This CDR3 reads CASSLTENTEAFF. In nucleotides, the CDR3 is TGTGCCAGCAGCTTGACAGAGAACACTGAAGCTTTCTTT.

The J gene is TRBJ2-7, the V gene TRBV3-1 (or the pseudogene TRBV3-2); D gene ambiguous. V lost 3 bases, J lost 3 bases, and 9 bases lay in between. Germline V gene sequence: CDR1 LGHDT, CDR2 YNNKEL (reference sequence). This CDR3 contains 13 residues. The CDR3 DNA sequence: TGTGCCAGCAGCCAGGGCGACGGCTACGAGCAGTACTTC. Amino acids: CASSQGDGYEQYF.

Turning to this clone: Other DNA sequences within the sample encode an identical CDR3. The V call is TRBV30, the J call TRBJ2-1; D gene unclear. CDR3 length: 12 amino acids. CDR1 and CDR2 (germline): GTSNPN, SVGIG (reference sequence). Trimming removed 0 bases at V and 7 bases at J, with 7 bases between. CDR3 sequence (DNA): TGTGCCTGGAGTGTATTGAGGAATGAGCAGTTCTTC. This encodes CAWSVLRNEQFF.

This clone was recorded only once. The chain links TRBV20-1 to TRBJ2-7; 7 bases line up with TRBD1. The CDR3 is 12 amino acids. Germline trimming cut 3 bases from V and 7 bases from J; bases unmatched to any gene: 6. In germline, CDR1 is DFQATT, CDR2 SNEGSKA (reference sequence). This CDR3 is CSASNGQAEQYF. CDR3 DNA sequence: TGCAGTGCTAGTAACGGACAGGCAGAGCAGTACTTC.

The rearrangement uses TRBV5-1 and TRBJ1-5; 9 bases fit TRBD1. With 4 bases clipped from V and 4 bases from J, the junction kept 3 bases outside the gene matches. CDR1 SGHRS and CDR2 YFSETQ come from the germline V gene. CDR3 length: 14 amino acids. The CDR3 DNA is TGCGCCAGCAGCAAAGGGACAGGGAATCAGCCCCAGCATTTT. Translating gives CASSKGTGNQPQHF. Together with reference TRBV5-1 and TRBJ1-5, the CDR3 gives the full variable domain: KAGVTQTPRYLIKTRGQQVTLSCSPISGHRSVSWYQQTPGQGLQFLFEYFSETQRNKGNFPGRFSGRQFSNSRSEMNVSTLELGDSALYLCASSKGTGNQPQHFGDGTRLSIL.

The count of this clone is one. The chain joins TRBV27 to TRBJ2-7; D is perhaps TRBD2 (6 bases). V lost 8 bases and J 0 bases, leaving 17 bases between the germline ends. Germline V CDR1 and CDR2: MNHEY, SMNVEV (reference sequence). The CDR3 runs 15 residues. CDR3 bases: TGTGCCAGCGCGAGGTGGGACTCCAGCTCCTACGAGCAGTACTTC. Translated, it gives CASARWDSSSYEQYF.

This clone was detected only once. The V call is TRBV29-1, the J call TRBJ2-3; TRBD2 is a possible D gene (6 bases). Trimming left V 2 bases short and J 4 bases short, with 13 bases between. The germline V gene has CDR1 SQVTM and CDR2 ANQGSEA. This CDR3 comprises 14 residues. Here the CDR3 DNA reads TGCAGCGTTGAACCATTCCGACTAGCAGATACGCAGTATTTT. Translation gives CSVEPFRLADTQYF.

This clone was observed once. This chain links TRBV6-5 with TRBJ1-6; D unresolved. The CDR3 has 13 residues. V shed 0 bases and J shed 10 bases, with 7 bases lying between them. Germline V gives CDR1 MNHEY, CDR2 SVGAGI. The CDR3 DNA is TGTGCCAGCAGTTACTCGTTCGGGTCACCCCTCCACTTT. The encoded protein is CASSYSFGSPLHF.

The CDR3 nucleotides are TGTGCCAGCAGCCAACAGGCAACTAATGAAAAACTGTTTTTT. Amino acids: CASSQQATNEKLFF. The V gene is TRBV3-1 (or the pseudogene TRBV3-2), the J gene TRBJ1-4; unclear D gene. Trimming took off 2 bases at V and 0 bases at J, with 4 bases between the two ends. The V gene's germline CDR1 is LGHDT and CDR2 YNNKEL (reference sequence). The CDR3 sequence is 14 residues long.

CDR3 bases: TGTGCCAGCAGCCAAGTAGTCCCCGGGGAGCTGTTTTTT. Its protein product is CASSQVVPGELFF. The genes are TRBV14 and TRBJ2-2, with unresolved D. Trimming took off 1 base at V and 6 bases at J, with 6 bases between the two ends. Germline V gene data show CDR1 as SGHDN and CDR2 as FVKESK. The length of the CDR3 is 13 residues.

The sample holds one count of this clone. This chain joins TRBV30 and TRBJ2-7, with 9 bases identical to TRBD1. The CDR3 runs 13 residues. After removal of 4 bases from V and 5 bases from J, the junction contained 6 bases not matched to a gene. Germline V gene lookup returns CDR1 GTSNPN and CDR2 SVGIG (reference sequence). CDR3: CAWTDGTGNEQYF. CDR3 DNA sequence: TGTGCCTGGACCGACGGGACAGGGAACGAGCAGTACTTC. Full variable domain (missing parts from reference TRBV30 and TRBJ2-7): SQTIHQWPATLVQPVGSPLSLECTVEGTSNPNLYWYRQAAGRGLQLLFYSVGIGQISSEVPQNLSASRPQDRQFILSSKKLLLSDSGFYLCAWTDGTGNEQYFGPGTRLTVT.

The genes are TRBV6-5 and TRBJ1-1; TRBD1 matches at 9 bases. V lost 6 bases, J lost 4 bases, and 12 bases stayed unmatched. The CDR3 contains 16 residues. Looked up from germline, CDR1 is MNHEY and CDR2 is SVGAGI. The CDR3 spells CASSYPGQGSRTEAFF. The CDR3 nucleotides read TGTGCCAGCAGCTACCCGGGACAGGGATCTCGCACTGAAGCTTTCTTT.

The rearrangement joins TRBV7-9 to TRBJ1-1; perhaps TRBD1 as D (5 bases). Germline V gene data show CDR1 as SEHNR and CDR2 as FQNEAQ (reference sequence). The CDR3 runs 15 residues. The ends were cut back, 1 base at V and 3 bases at J, with 12 bases in the middle. The CDR3 region is CASSLDRQGDTEAFF. DNA of the CDR3: TGTGCCAGCAGCTTAGATCGGCAGGGTGACACTGAAGCTTTCTTT.

This clone was recorded only once. The chain carries TRBV2 and TRBJ1-6, with a weak D call TRBD1 (5 bases). Germline V gene data show CDR1 as SNHLY and CDR2 as FYNNEI. CDR3 length: 14 residues. Deletions cut 1 base from V and 9 bases from J, with 10 bases between. CDR3 region: CASSEEGIGSPLHF. Written as DNA, the CDR3 is TGTGCCAGCAGTGAAGAGGGGATAGGTTCACCCCTCCACTTT.

The genes are TRBV3-1 (or the pseudogene TRBV3-2) and TRBJ2-4; no clear D gene. The V end was cut by 2 bases, the J end by 4 bases, with 9 bases between. Looked up from germline, CDR1 is LGHDT and CDR2 is YNNKEL (reference sequence). The CDR3 runs to 14 residues. The CDR3 loop is CASSQKETKNIQYF. In DNA form, the CDR3 reads TGTGCCAGCAGCCAAAAAGAGACAAAAAACATTCAGTACTTC.

The V gene is TRBV19, the J gene TRBJ2-3; D is possibly TRBD2 (6 bases). Germline lookup yields CDR1 LNHDA and CDR2 SQIVND (reference sequence). Trimming removed 3 bases from V and 5 bases from J, with 15 bases in between. The CDR3 runs 15 residues. The CDR3 DNA reads as TGTGCCAGTAGTATCGCGGGGACTTGGGGAGATACGCAGTATTTT. Protein: CASSIAGTWGDTQYF.

This rearrangement joins TRBV10-3 to TRBJ2-7; 7 nucleotides align to TRBD1. Germline V lookup: CDR1 ENHRY, CDR2 SYGVKD. The length of the CDR3 is 15 residues. Unmatched junction bases numbered 9, after V lost 4 bases and J lost 3 bases. The CDR3 nucleotides are TGTGCCATCAGTGGCCCGACAGGGACGGGCTACGAGCAGTACTTC. Translation gives CAISGPTGTGYEQYF.

This chain links TRBV30 with TRBJ1-1; maybe TRBD1 (6 bases). The CDR3 runs to 14 residues. Germline assignment: CDR1 GTSNPN and CDR2 SVGIG (reference sequence). Trimming stripped 5 bases from V and 5 bases from J, with 18 bases between. The CDR3 bases are TGTGCCTGGGTTAGCCTGGGGGCGAGGACTGAAGCTTTCTTT. As protein: CAWVSLGARTEAFF.

The CDR3 here is CASSLAASGSGETQYF. The CDR3 DNA reads TGCGCCAGCAGCTTGGCGGCTAGCGGGAGTGGAGAGACCCAGTACTTC. The gene calls are TRBV5-1 and TRBJ2-5; 10 nucleotides align to TRBD2. V lost 0 bases to trimming and J lost 4 bases; unmatched junction nucleotides: 6. The CDR3 has 16 amino acids. Germline V CDR1 and CDR2: SGHRS, YFSETQ.

This clone is a singleton in its sample. The chain couples TRBV20-1 to TRBJ2-2; 7 bases line up with TRBD1. J lost 8 bases, V lost 3 bases, and 6 bases had no gene match. Germline CDR1 is DFQATT and CDR2 is SNEGSKA (reference sequence). The CDR3 runs 13 residues. The CDR3 sequence is CSASEGALGELFF. CDR3 sequence (DNA): TGCAGTGCTAGTGAGGGGGCGCTTGGGGAGCTGTTTTTT.

V usage is TRBV6-4 and J usage is TRBJ2-3, with 9 bases that match TRBD2. The V gene's germline CDR1 is MRHNA and CDR2 SNTAGT. The CDR3 is 17 residues long. J was trimmed by 4 bases and V by 4 bases; bases with no gene match: 12. CDR3 region: CASSAPPCGRAADTQYF. The CDR3 nucleotides read TGTGCCAGCAGTGCCCCCCCTTGCGGGAGGGCCGCAGATACGCAGTATTTT.

The rearrangement uses TRBV2 and TRBJ1-6; 9 bases are shared with TRBD1. J gave up 8 bases and V 5 bases, and 4 bases lay outside the gene matches. This CDR3 is built from 14 residues. The germline CDR1 and CDR2 sequences are SNHLY and FYNNEI. CDR3 protein: CASSTGGWDSPLHF. For the CDR3, the DNA is TGTGCCAGCAGTACAGGGGGCTGGGATTCACCCCTCCACTTT.

CDR3 DNA: TGCGCCAGCAGCCAAGGGCTAGGGGGCCACGAGCAGTACTTC. Translating gives CASSQGLGGHEQYF. This sequence joins TRBV4-1 and TRBJ2-7; 7 positions match TRBD1. Trimming at V came to 1 base and at J to 5 bases, leaving 5 bases not matched to a gene. The CDR3 runs to 14 residues. Germline V CDR1 and CDR2: MGHRA, YSYEKL.

The chain combines TRBV24-1 with TRBJ2-5; TRBD2 agrees at 8 bases. The J call may be mistaken, given a closer DNA end match to TRBJ2-7. This CDR3 has 14 amino acids. In germline, CDR1 is KGHDR, CDR2 SFDVKD. The CDR3 nucleotides read TGTGCCACCAGTGAACGGGAGGGTAGGTACGAGCAGTACTTC. Protein product: CATSEREGRYEQYF.

This clone was counted at least ten times. This chain connects TRBV2 to TRBJ2-5; TRBD2 aligns across 7 bases. The CDR3 runs to 16 residues. CDR1 and CDR2 (germline): SNHLY, FYNNEI. The V segment lost 1 base and the J segment 0 bases; nucleotides outside the gene matches: 5. Here the CDR3 reads CASSEVASGYQETQYF. As DNA, the CDR3 is TGTGCCAGCAGTGAAGTTGCTAGCGGCTACCAAGAGACCCAGTACTTC.

The chain carries TRBV7-2 and TRBJ1-5; the D gene is possibly TRBD1 (6 bases). Germline CDR1 SGHTA, CDR2 FQGNSA. V was pared by 0 bases and J by 7 bases, with 16 bases between. The CDR3 runs to 16 residues. Here the CDR3 DNA reads TGTGCCAGCAGCTTAGCGCGCAGGGGTGGGAGACAGCCCCAGCATTTT. Amino acid sequence: CASSLARRGGRQPQHF.

The chain recombines TRBV12-3 or TRBV12-4 with TRBJ2-7; D unresolved. CDR3 length: 12 amino acids. The germline V and J ends were trimmed by 2 bases and 7 bases, with 9 bases remaining between them. The CDR3 bases are TGTGCCAGCAGTTTATCCCACTTGGAGCAGTACTTC. Amino acid sequence: CASSLSHLEQYF.

This CDR3 reads CASSEVSSYNSPLHF. The CDR3 nucleotides are TGCGCCAGCAGTGAGGTCAGCTCCTATAATTCACCCCTCCACTTT. The chain uses TRBV10-2 and TRBJ1-6; no clear D gene. Looked up from germline, CDR1 is WSHSY and CDR2 is SAAADI. This CDR3 has 15 amino acids. Trimming stripped 2 bases from V and 0 bases from J, with 5 bases between.

Only one count was recorded for this clone. This sequence joins TRBV6-5 and TRBJ2-1, with 7 bases aligning to TRBD2. CDR3 length: 13 amino acids. J lost 8 bases, V lost 8 bases, and 9 bases had no gene match. CDR1 and CDR2 from the germline V gene are MNHEY and SVGAGI. The CDR3 region is CASSPGGGYEQFF. CDR3 in DNA: TGTGCCAGCTCTCCGGGGGGAGGGTATGAGCAGTTCTTC.